Listed below are T cell receptor beta chains from one sample, sequenced in a study of blood T cell repertoires in COVID-19. Repertoires were generated with immunoSEQ multiplex PCR, while TCRdb's copy carries only in-frame clones and drops some. The table has 130,000 to 150,000 clones, about 80% seen once; the top ten hold around 5%. What was sequenced was peripheral blood. The receptor source for this set is a human donor in a cohort sampled during active COVID-19. Each CDR3 is given with its conserved first and last residue. Fields, in order: J gene, CDR3 length, clone size, D gene, V gene, CDR3 protein, CDR3 DNA. A D gene is named only where the DNA matches it firmly. Expanded clones get a size class; other rows say once, few or many, or leave the size out.

>TRBJ1-6|14|-|-|TRBV3-1/TRBV3-2
CASRESSYNSPLHF
TGTGCCAGCCGCGAAAGCTCCTATAATTCACCCCTCCACTTT
>TRBJ1-6|16|-|TRBD1|TRBV5-4
CASSSYRGVNNSPLHF
TGTGCCAGCAGCTCCTACAGGGGGGTCAATAATTCACCCCTCCACTTT
>TRBJ1-5|16|-|TRBD1|TRBV28
CASSLGQGRDNQPQHF
TGTGCCAGCAGTCTGGGACAGGGTCGGGACAATCAGCCCCAGCATTTT
>TRBJ1-1|18|-|-|TRBV1
CTSSQEVEDSALNTEAFF
TGCACCAGCAGCCAAGAAGTTGAAGACAGCGCCCTTAACACTGAAGCTTTCTTT
>TRBJ1-5|13|-|-|TRBV19
CASSFGENQPQHF
TGTGCCAGTAGTTTCGGGGAGAATCAGCCCCAGCATTTT
>TRBJ2-1|15|-|TRBD2|TRBV30
CAWSITSGSNNEQFF
TGTGCCTGGAGTATAACTAGCGGGTCTAACAATGAGCAGTTCTTC
>TRBJ2-1|15|-|TRBD1|TRBV5-8
CASSLGTGYYNEQFF
TGTGCCAGCAGCTTGGGGACAGGGTACTACAATGAGCAGTTCTTC
>TRBJ2-3|14|-|-|TRBV4-2
CASSQDSTGDTQYF
TGTGCCAGCAGCCAGGACTCGACGGGTGATACGCAGTATTTT
>TRBJ2-1|15|-|TRBD2|TRBV30
CAWRGRGSPYNEQFF
TGTGCCTGGAGGGGGCGGGGGTCCCCCTACAATGAGCAGTTCTTC
>TRBJ2-1|16|-|TRBD2|TRBV27
CASSLAGGSSYNEQFF
TGTGCCAGCAGTCTAGCGGGAGGGAGCTCCTACAATGAGCAGTTCTTC
>TRBJ2-2|16|-|-|TRBV5-1
CASSLDAPLVSGELFF
TGCGCCAGCAGCTTGGATGCCCCACTAGTATCCGGGGAGCTGTTTTTT
>TRBJ2-4|14|few|-|TRBV5-4
CASSVRQAENIQYF
TGTGCCAGCAGCGTGCGACAGGCTGAAAACATTCAGTACTTC
>TRBJ2-1|16|-|-|TRBV7-3
CASSLTPGVTGNEQFF
TGTGCCAGCAGCTTAACTCCGGGAGTAACGGGAAATGAGCAGTTCTTC
>TRBJ2-7|13|few|-|TRBV9
CASSRDSSYEQYF
TGTGCCAGCAGCCGGGATTCCTCCTACGAGCAGTACTTC
>TRBJ1-5|14|-|TRBD1|TRBV5-1
CASSEGQGNQPQHF
TGCGCCAGCAGCGAGGGACAGGGTAATCAGCCCCAGCATTTT
>TRBJ2-3|15|-|-|TRBV7-6
CASSLAPGATDTQYF
TGTGCCAGCAGCTTAGCGCCGGGAGCGACAGATACGCAGTATTTT